Below are 26 T cell receptor beta chains sequenced from a single sample in a study of regulatory T cells in long-lasting Graves disease. Arm-PCR of CDR3 regions and iRepertoire HTBI primers were used to build TCR beta libraries. TCRdb called the multiplex PCR reads again in MiXCR, with one record for every CDR3 protein. Among 500,000 or so distinct CDR3 sequences listed, 15% to 20% were seen once. Time point in this sample: newly diagnosed GD, antithyroid drugs for less than 3 months. The TCR library was prepared using RNA isolated from PBMCs. These sequences were also reported in another study, on T cells in Graves' hyperthyroidism and ophthalmopathy.

The sequenced sample was peripheral blood mononuclear cells (PBMCs), obtained at new diagnosis, from a patient treated with antithyroid drugs. All receptors come from a middle-aged woman with Graves disease.

This clonotype was recorded at least ten times. The chain has TRBV12-3 or TRBV12-4 and TRBJ1-1; a possible D gene is TRBD1 (5 bases). The CDR3 has 16 amino acids. V shed 5 bases and J shed 1 base, with 17 bases lying between them. The DNA of the CDR3 is TGTGCCAGCAGTCCATCACTCAGGGTAACGAACACTGAAGCTTTCTTT. Its protein is CASSPSLRVTNTEAFF.

The chain is built from TRBV12-3 or TRBV12-4 and TRBJ2-3; 8 bases are shared with TRBD2. The CDR3 totals 15 residues. The V and J ends lost 6 bases and 4 bases, in that order; junction bases with no gene match: 9. CDR3 protein: CASSPNTGGADTQYF. The CDR3 DNA reads TGTGCCAGCAGCCCGAACACGGGGGGGGCAGATACGCAGTATTTT.

The gene calls are TRBV3-1 and TRBJ2-1; 12 positions match TRBD2. Trimming took 10 bases from V and 9 from J; bases not matched to a gene: 10. Germline CDR1 is LGHDT and CDR2 is YNNKEL (reference sequence). The CDR3 sequence is 14 residues long. CDR3 protein: CATTTSGGTGEQFF. The DNA for the CDR3 is TGTGCCACCACGACTAGCGGGGGCACGGGTGAGCAGTTCTTC.

This clonotype was observed at least ten times. V usage is TRBV2 and J usage is TRBJ2-1, with D maybe TRBD2 (5 bases). In germline, CDR1 is SNHLY, CDR2 FYNNEI. The CDR3 consists of 15 residues. Trimming removed 4 bases from V and 0 bases from J, with 10 bases in between. In DNA form, the CDR3 reads TGTGCCAGCAGTGGAAGAGGGAGCTCCTACAATGAGCAGTTCTTC. Protein sequence: CASSGRGSSYNEQFF.

This clonotype showed up many times. The CDR3 region is CASSLMTDKTSSYNSPLHF. DNA of the CDR3: TGTGCCAGCAGCTTAATGACGGACAAGACAAGCTCCTATAATTCACCCCTCCACTTT. V gene TRBV7-3 combines with J gene TRBJ1-6; tentative D call: TRBD1 (5 bases). Trimming took off 1 base at V and 0 bases at J, with 16 bases between the two ends. Germline values: CDR1 SGHTA, CDR2 FQGTGA. The CDR3 extends over 19 amino acids.

In DNA form, the CDR3 reads TGTGCCAGCAGCTTAGCGGGGATGGGGGGCTACACCTTC. Amino acids: CASSLAGMGGYTF. The chain combines TRBV7-9 with TRBJ1-2; D remains ambiguous. V gave up 0 bases and J gave up 8 bases, with 10 bases separating them. CDR1 is SEHNR and CDR2 is FQNEAQ in the germline V gene (reference sequence). CDR3 size: 13 residues. Using reference TRBV7-9 and TRBJ1-2 for the parts outside the CDR3, the full variable domain is DTGVSQNPRHKITKRGQNVTFRCDPISEHNRLYWYRQTLGQGPEFLTYFQNEAQLEKSRLLSDRFSAERPKGSFSTLEIQRTEQGDSAMYLCASSLAGMGGYTFGSGTRLTVV.

Many counts were recorded for this clonotype. The chain joins TRBV9 to TRBJ1-3; a possible D gene is TRBD1 (6 bases). The CDR3 is 18 amino acids. Germline values: CDR1 SGDLS, CDR2 YYNGEE. Trimming left V 0 bases short and J 3 bases short, with 19 bases between. For the CDR3, the DNA is TGTGCCAGCAGCGTAGAGGCGTCAGGGGTTAGAATTGGAAACACCATATATTTT. Its protein is CASSVEASGVRIGNTIYF.

This clonotype appeared a few times. V gene TRBV5-4 combines with J gene TRBJ2-1; D not certain. The CDR3 runs 16 residues. The germline CDR1 and CDR2 sequences are SGHNT and YYREEE (reference sequence). V was pared by 3 bases and J by 0 bases, with 13 bases between. This CDR3 reads CASSSAGPSSYNEQFF. The CDR3, as DNA: TGTGCCAGCAGCTCCGCCGGGCCGAGCTCCTACAATGAGCAGTTCTTC.

Concerning this clonotype itself: A much larger clone differs by one base, so this may be a read error. CDR3 amino acids: CASTSGGRQEAQYF. CDR3 DNA: TGTGCCAGCACGTCGGGGGGACGACAAGAGGCCCAGTACTTC. The V and J genes are TRBV11-2 and TRBJ2-5; 7 bases line up with TRBD2. Germline V gene lookup returns CDR1 SGHAT and CDR2 FQNNGV. The CDR3 covers 14 residues.

This clonotype has more than one count but fewer than ten. The chain links TRBV12-3 or TRBV12-4 to TRBJ1-4; a weak D match, TRBD1 (5 bases). This CDR3 has 15 amino acids. V was cut by 1 base and J by 7 bases, with 13 bases left in between. DNA for the CDR3: TGTGCCAGCAGTTTAGAGGGGACTCGAGGTGAAAAACTGTTTTTT. Translation gives CASSLEGTRGEKLFF.

The table lists this clonotype with many counts. CDR3 amino acids: CASSLTSGGAYEQYF. CDR3 bases: TGTGCCAGCAGTCTCACTAGCGGGGGTGCCTACGAGCAGTACTTC. This sequence joins TRBV2 and TRBJ2-7; 11 bases match TRBD2. The CDR3 sequence is 15 residues long. Per germline, CDR1 SNHLY and CDR2 FYNNEI. V gave up 5 bases and J gave up 2 bases; unmatched junction bases: 5.

This clonotype was found many times. This chain connects TRBV6-1 to TRBJ2-7; 10 nucleotides align to TRBD1. Germline V gene lookup returns CDR1 MNHNS and CDR2 SASEGT. Unmatched junction bases numbered 7, after V lost 6 bases and J lost 2 bases. The length of the CDR3 is 15 residues. This CDR3 reads CASRAAGTGAYEQYF. CDR3 sequence (DNA): TGTGCCAGCAGAGCCGCCGGGACAGGGGCCTACGAGCAGTACTTC.

As DNA, the CDR3 is TGTGCCAGCAGTGACCTGACCCAGAACACTGAAGCTTTCTTT. It translates to CASSDLTQNTEAFF. V is TRBV2 and J is TRBJ1-1; D is unresolved. The CDR3 spans 14 residues. Germline V gene lookup returns CDR1 SNHLY and CDR2 FYNNEI. V was trimmed by 3 bases and J by 1 base, leaving 9 bases between them. The variable domain in full, completed from reference TRBV2 and TRBJ1-1, reads EPEVTQTPSHQVTQMGQEVILRCVPISNHLYFYWYRQILGQKVEFLVSFYNNEISEKSEIFDDQFSVERPDGSNFTLKIRSTKLEDSAMYFCASSDLTQNTEAFFGQGTRLTVV.

This clonotype has more than one count but fewer than ten. The chain employs TRBV6-2 or TRBV6-3 and TRBJ1-1, with D perhaps matching TRBD1 (5 bases). V lost 5 bases, J lost 7 bases, and 20 bases lay in between. Per the germline V gene, CDR1 is MNHEY and CDR2 is SVGEGT. The CDR3 spans 15 residues. The DNA of the CDR3 is TGTGCCAGCAGTGATCGACAGTCCAGTATTCTTGAAGCTTTCTTT. It specifies CASSDRQSSILEAFF.

This chain connects TRBV10-3 to TRBJ1-2; weak D call: TRBD1 (6 bases). V lost 3 bases and J 7 bases, leaving 18 bases between the germline ends. Germline loops: CDR1 ENHRY, CDR2 SYGVKD. CDR3 size: 15 residues. CDR3 coding DNA: TGTGCCATCAGTGATTTAGGGGGGCAGGGCAGTGGCTACACCTTC. Translating gives CAISDLGGQGSGYTF.

V gene TRBV5-1 combines with J gene TRBJ2-1; D gene ambiguous. V was shortened by 1 base and J by 4 bases, with 12 bases between the two germline ends. Germline V gene sequence: CDR1 SGHRS, CDR2 YFSETQ. The CDR3 covers 15 residues. CDR3 nucleotides: TGCGCCAGCAGCTTGATGGTAGCAGATTACAATGAGCAGTTCTTC. Amino acid sequence: CASSLMVADYNEQFF. Variable domain in full (rest from reference TRBV5-1 and TRBJ2-1): KAGVTQTPRYLIKTRGQQVTLSCSPISGHRSVSWYQQTPGQGLQFLFEYFSETQRNKGNFPGRFSGRQFSNSRSEMNVSTLELGDSALYLCASSLMVADYNEQFFGPGTRLTVL.

The rearrangement joins TRBV11-3 to TRBJ2-2; perhaps TRBD1 as D (6 bases). The CDR3 is 18 amino acids. Per the germline V gene, CDR1 is SGHNT and CDR2 is YENEEA. The germline V and J ends were trimmed by 0 bases and 3 bases, with 17 bases remaining between them. The CDR3, as DNA: TGTGCCAGCAGCTTAGAAGGGGGTCGGATCCCCTACACCGGGGAGCTGTTTTTT. Its translation: CASSLEGGRIPYTGELFF. Looking up the rest from reference TRBV11-3 and TRBJ2-2 gives the full variable domain: EAGVVQSPRYKIIEKKQPVAFWCNPISGHNTLYWYLQNLGQGPELLIRYENEEAVDDSQLPKDRFSAERLKGVDSTLKIQPAELGDSAVYLCASSLEGGRIPYTGELFFGEGSRLTVL.

The CDR3 sequence: CASSLEVGISSGANVLTF. CDR3 in DNA: TGTGCCAGCAGCTTAGAGGTTGGAATAAGCTCTGGGGCCAACGTCCTGACTTTC. The rearrangement uses TRBV7-8 and TRBJ2-6; D is ambiguous. The CDR3 has 18 amino acids. Looked up from germline, CDR1 is SGHVS and CDR2 is FQNEAQ. Trimming removed 1 base from V and 0 bases from J, with 13 bases in between.

This clonotype was observed a few times. This chain connects TRBV4-1 to TRBJ2-3, with 7 bases matching TRBD2. CDR3 length: 16 residues. The ends lost 0 bases at V and 4 bases at J; junction bases unmatched: 7. The germline V gene has CDR1 MGHRA and CDR2 YSYEKL. The CDR3 region has the DNA TGCGCCAGCAGCCAAGAGGGGCGGGGGAGCGCAGATACGCAGTATTTT. It yields the protein CASSQEGRGSADTQYF.

At least ten counts were recorded for this clonotype. V and J are TRBV12-3 or TRBV12-4 and TRBJ1-3; D gene ambiguous. The V end was cut by 8 bases, the J end by 4 bases, with 9 bases between. The CDR3 covers 12 residues. The CDR3 loop is CASSGPGNTIYF. The CDR3 DNA follows: TGTGCCAGCTCGGGTCCCGGAAACACCATATATTTT.

This clonotype has just a few counts. The rearrangement joins TRBV2 to TRBJ1-3, with D possibly TRBD1 on 5 matching bases. The length of the CDR3 is 16 residues. Germline CDR1 and CDR2: SNHLY and FYNNEI. The germline V and J ends were trimmed by 5 bases and 4 bases, with 18 bases remaining between them. In DNA form, the CDR3 reads TGTGCCAGCAGTCCAACGACAGTCCTCTTCGGAAACACCATATATTTT. Translated: CASSPTTVLFGNTIYF.

This clonotype showed up many times. V is TRBV6-2 or TRBV6-3 and J is TRBJ2-7, with a possible D match to TRBD1 (5 bases). Looked up from germline, CDR1 is MNHEY and CDR2 is SVGEGT. V shed 5 bases and J shed 3 bases, with 8 bases lying between them. This CDR3 has 12 amino acids. The CDR3 nucleotides read TGTGCCAGCAGTGCCGACAGCTACGAGCAGTACTTC. Protein: CASSADSYEQYF.

This clonotype was seen many times. This rearrangement joins TRBV12-3 or TRBV12-4 to TRBJ2-7, with 7 bases matching TRBD1. The CDR3 loop spans 16 amino acids. The junction had 12 bases not matched to a gene; V was cut back by 6 bases and J by 1 base. CDR3 sequence (DNA): TGTGCCAGCAGACAGACAGGGAAGGGTCCATCCTACGAGCAGTACTTC. Its protein product is CASRQTGKGPSYEQYF.

The chain has TRBV19 and TRBJ2-5, with TRBD1 identical over 9 bases. The CDR3 loop spans 16 amino acids. The V gene's germline CDR1 is LNHDA and CDR2 SQIVND (reference sequence). Losses at the gene ends were 5 bases for V and 2 bases for J; bases not matched to a gene: 9. The CDR3 sequence: CASSPRGQGIQETQYF. CDR3 in DNA: TGTGCCAGTAGTCCCCGAGGACAGGGGATTCAAGAGACCCAGTACTTC.

The rearrangement links TRBV30 to TRBJ2-1; weak D call: TRBD2 (6 bases). The V gene lost 0 bases and the J gene lost 8 bases, with 8 bases spanning the gap. The CDR3 is 12 amino acids. Germline values: CDR1 GTSNPN, CDR2 SVGIG (reference sequence). As DNA, the CDR3 is TGTGCCTGGAGTGTGTGGGGGGATGAGCAGTTCTTC. Translating it yields CAWSVWGDEQFF.

This clonotype was counted at least ten times. The CDR3 sequence: CASSLTGEGETQYF. The CDR3 nucleotides are TGCGCCAGCAGCTTGACAGGGGAAGGCGAGACCCAGTACTTC. This chain links TRBV5-1 with TRBJ2-5; 7 bases line up with TRBD1. Germline V gene lookup returns CDR1 SGHRS and CDR2 YFSETQ. The J segment lost 5 bases and the V segment lost 1 base, leaving 5 bases of the junction unmatched. The CDR3 has 14 amino acids.